This TCR beta chain comes out of a study of shared clonotypes between healthy human individuals. Overall study results and limits: Few donors restricted represented genetic and exposure-history diversity.

The protocol was immunoSEQ multiplex PCR, while the TCRdb copy is restricted to in-frame clones and leaves out a portion. In the table there are about 710,000 clones, approximately 73% of which are singletons. A remark on this clone: The antigen is unknown.

Sequenced: memory CD4+ T cells sorted from blood. Described subset: CD45RA-negative fraction. The source is a woman in her twenties or thirties in good health.

CDR3 region: CASGRYGTGTGYTF. Here the CDR3 DNA reads TGTGCCAGCGGTCGATACGGGACAGGGACCGGCTACACCTTC. The chain carries TRBV27 and TRBJ1-2, with 9 bases matching TRBD1. The CDR3 length is 14 residues. J gave up 8 bases and V 8 bases, and 12 bases lay outside the gene matches. Germline V gives CDR1 MNHEY, CDR2 SMNVEV (reference sequence).